Given below is one T cell receptor beta chain in context. Original methodology: It was from reference gene primer amplification that nucleated cell counts were estimated. Produced via immunoSEQ multiplex PCR; TCRdb's table is partial and in-frame only. That table furnishes V, J and clone size, whereas the DNA furnished D and trimming. The table lists 90,000 to 150,000 clones, around 85% of them singletons. The data stem from a study of blood T cell repertoires in COVID-19. The overall study: Researchers got acute and convalescent COVID-19 samples from the United States, Italy and Spain.

The CDR3 extends over 15 amino acids. After removal of 3 bases from V and 8 bases from J, the junction contained 7 bases not matched to a gene. Germline values: CDR1 MDHEN, CDR2 SYDVKM. The V call is TRBV28, the J call TRBJ1-4; 9 bases are shared with TRBD1. The receptor was isolated from a man aged 65 to 79 who had recovered from COVID-19. Sequenced sample: peripheral blood. The CDR3 protein is CASSFLGQGEEKLFF. As DNA, the CDR3 is TGTGCCAGCAGTTTTCTGGGACAGGGTGAAGAAAAACTGTTTTTT. Together with reference TRBV28 and TRBJ1-4, the CDR3 gives the full variable domain: DVKVTQSSRYLVKRTGEKVFLECVQDMDHENMFWYRQDPGLGLRLIYFSYDVKMKEKGDIPEGYSVSREKKERFSLILESASTNQTSMYLCASSFLGQGEEKLFFGSGTQLSVL.